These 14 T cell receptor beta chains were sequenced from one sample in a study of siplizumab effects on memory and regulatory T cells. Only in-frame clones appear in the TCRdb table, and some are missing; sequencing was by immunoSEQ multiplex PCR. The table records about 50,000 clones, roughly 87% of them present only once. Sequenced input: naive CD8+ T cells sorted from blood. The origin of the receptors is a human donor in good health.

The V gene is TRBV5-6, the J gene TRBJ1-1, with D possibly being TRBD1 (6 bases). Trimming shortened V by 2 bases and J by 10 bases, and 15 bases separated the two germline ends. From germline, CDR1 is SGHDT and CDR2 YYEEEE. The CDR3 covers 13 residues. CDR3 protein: CASSLDRDRRAFF. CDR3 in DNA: TGTGCCAGCAGCTTAGATCGCGACAGGCGAGCTTTCTTT.

The CDR3 protein is CASTRDRGPYEQYF. The CDR3 nucleotides read TGTGCCAGCACTCGGGACAGGGGACCCTACGAGCAGTACTTC. The V call is TRBV2, the J call TRBJ2-7, with 10 bases fitting TRBD1. V shed 7 bases, J shed 2 bases, and the junction held 5 bases outside the gene matches. The germline V gene encodes CDR1 SNHLY and CDR2 FYNNEI. The length of the CDR3 is 14 residues.

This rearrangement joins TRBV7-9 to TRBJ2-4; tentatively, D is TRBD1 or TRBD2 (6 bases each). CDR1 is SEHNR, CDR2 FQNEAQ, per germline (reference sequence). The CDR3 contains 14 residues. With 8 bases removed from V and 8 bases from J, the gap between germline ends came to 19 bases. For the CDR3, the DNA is TGTGCCAGCGGAGGGGGGATCGGACGTGACATTCAGTACTTC. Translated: CASGGGIGRDIQYF.

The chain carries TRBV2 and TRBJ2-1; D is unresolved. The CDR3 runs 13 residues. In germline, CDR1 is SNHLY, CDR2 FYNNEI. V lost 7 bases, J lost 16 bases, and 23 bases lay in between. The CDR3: CASTDGWRPFDFF. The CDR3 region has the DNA TGTGCCAGCACCGACGGTTGGCGTCCCTTCGATTTCTTC.

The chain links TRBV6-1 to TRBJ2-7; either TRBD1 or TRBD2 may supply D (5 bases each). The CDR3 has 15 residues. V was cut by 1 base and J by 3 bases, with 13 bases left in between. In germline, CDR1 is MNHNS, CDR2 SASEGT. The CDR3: CASSEGDPIYYEQYF. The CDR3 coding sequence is TGTGCCAGCAGTGAAGGGGACCCAATCTACTACGAGCAGTACTTC.

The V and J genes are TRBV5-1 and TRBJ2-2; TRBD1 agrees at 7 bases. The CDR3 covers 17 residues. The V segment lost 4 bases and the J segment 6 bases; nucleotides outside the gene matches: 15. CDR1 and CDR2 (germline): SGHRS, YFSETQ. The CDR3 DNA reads TGCGCCAGCAGCATACATACAGGGGAGAACACGGCCGGGGAGCTGTTTTTT. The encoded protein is CASSIHTGENTAGELFF.

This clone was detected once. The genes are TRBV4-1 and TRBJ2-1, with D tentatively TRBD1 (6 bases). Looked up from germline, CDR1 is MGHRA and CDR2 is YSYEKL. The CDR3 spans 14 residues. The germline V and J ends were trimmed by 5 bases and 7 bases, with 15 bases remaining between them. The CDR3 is CASSDGTIGNEQFF. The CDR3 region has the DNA TGCGCCAGCAGCGACGGGACAATTGGGAATGAGCAGTTCTTC.

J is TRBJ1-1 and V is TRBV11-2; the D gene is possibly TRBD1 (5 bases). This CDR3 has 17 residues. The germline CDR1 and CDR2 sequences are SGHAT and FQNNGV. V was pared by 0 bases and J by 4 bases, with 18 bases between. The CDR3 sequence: CASSLEARALTSTEAFF. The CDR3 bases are TGTGCCAGCAGCTTAGAGGCCAGGGCCCTAACGAGCACTGAAGCTTTCTTT. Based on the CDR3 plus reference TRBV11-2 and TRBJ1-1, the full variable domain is EAGVAQSPRYKIIEKRQSVAFWCNPISGHATLYWYQQILGQGPKLLIQFQNNGVVDDSQLPKDRFSAERLKGVDSTLKIQPAKLEDSAVYLCASSLEARALTSTEAFFGQGTRLTVV.

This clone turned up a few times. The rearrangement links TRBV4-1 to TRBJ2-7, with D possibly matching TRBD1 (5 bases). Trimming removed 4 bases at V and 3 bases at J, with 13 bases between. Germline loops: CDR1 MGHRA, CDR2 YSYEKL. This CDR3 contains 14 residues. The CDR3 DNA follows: TGCGCCAGCAGCCTCGAGACAGATCGCTACGAGCAGTACTTC. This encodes CASSLETDRYEQYF.

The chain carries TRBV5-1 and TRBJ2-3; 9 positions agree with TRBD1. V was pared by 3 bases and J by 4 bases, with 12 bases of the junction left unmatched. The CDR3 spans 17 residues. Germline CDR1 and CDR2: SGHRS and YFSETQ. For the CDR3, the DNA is TGCGCCAGCAGCTGGGACTCACAGGGGGCATCAGCAGATACGCAGTATTTT. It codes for CASSWDSQGASADTQYF.

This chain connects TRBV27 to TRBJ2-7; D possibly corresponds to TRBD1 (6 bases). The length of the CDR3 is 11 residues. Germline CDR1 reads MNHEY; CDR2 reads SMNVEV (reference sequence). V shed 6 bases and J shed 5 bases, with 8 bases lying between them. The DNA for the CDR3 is TGTGCCAGCAGACAGGGCCACGAGCAGTACTTC. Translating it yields CASRQGHEQYF.

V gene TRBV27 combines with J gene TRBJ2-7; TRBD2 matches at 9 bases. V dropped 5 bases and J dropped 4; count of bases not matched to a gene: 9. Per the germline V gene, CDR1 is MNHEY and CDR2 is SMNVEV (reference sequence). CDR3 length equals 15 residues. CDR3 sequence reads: CASSTATSGPYEQYF. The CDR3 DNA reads TGTGCCAGCAGTACGGCGACTAGCGGACCTTACGAGCAGTACTTC.

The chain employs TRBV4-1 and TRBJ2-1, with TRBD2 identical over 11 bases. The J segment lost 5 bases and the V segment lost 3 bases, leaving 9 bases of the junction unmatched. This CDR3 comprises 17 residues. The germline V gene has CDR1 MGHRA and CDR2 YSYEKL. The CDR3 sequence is CASSQGPGTSGHNEQFF. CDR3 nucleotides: TGCGCCAGCAGCCAGGGGCCGGGGACTAGCGGCCACAATGAGCAGTTCTTC.

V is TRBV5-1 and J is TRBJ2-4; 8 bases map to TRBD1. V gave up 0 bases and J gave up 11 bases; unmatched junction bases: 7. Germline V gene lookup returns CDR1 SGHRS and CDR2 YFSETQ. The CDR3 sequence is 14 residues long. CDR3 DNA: TGCGCCAGCAGCTTGGGACAGGGGTCTACCCTTCAGTACTTC. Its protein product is CASSLGQGSTLQYF.